The 8 T cell receptor beta chains presented below share a single source sample, sequenced in a study of blood T cell repertoires in COVID-19. The repertoire was sequenced with immunoSEQ multiplex PCR; TCRdb's copy has only in-frame clones and lacks some. There are about 180,000 clones in the sample; more than 75% occur only once, and roughly 18% lies in the top ten. The specimen was peripheral blood. All receptors come from an older person with COVID-19, enrolled during active disease.

This chain joins TRBV23-1 and TRBJ1-5, with TRBD1 identical over 7 bases. TRBV23-1 belongs to the ORF category, with a function that is uncertain. The J segment lost 4 bases and the V segment lost 8 bases, leaving 11 bases of the junction unmatched. There are 15 residues in the CDR3. The CDR3 region is CASGRQGLGNQPQHF. In DNA form, the CDR3 reads TGCGCCAGCGGCCGACAGGGTCTCGGAAATCAGCCCCAGCATTTT.

V is TRBV28 and J is TRBJ2-2, with no clear D. The ends were cut back, 7 bases at V and 3 bases at J, with 3 bases in the middle. The germline V gene encodes CDR1 MDHEN and CDR2 SYDVKM. The CDR3 is made up of 11 amino acids. The CDR3: CASTYTGELFF. The CDR3 DNA reads as TGTGCCAGCACATACACCGGGGAGCTGTTTTTT.

V usage is TRBV9 and J usage is TRBJ1-4, with D maybe TRBD1 (5 bases). The V gene lost 5 bases and the J gene lost 8 bases, with 19 bases spanning the gap. The CDR3 spans 15 residues. Per the germline V gene, CDR1 is SGDLS and CDR2 is YYNGEE. The CDR3 sequence is CASSRLDTSREKLFF. The CDR3 DNA reads as TGTGCCAGCAGTCGCCTGGACACTTCTAGGGAAAAACTGTTTTTT.

The chain recombines TRBV18 with TRBJ2-1, with 8 bases identical to TRBD2. CDR1 and CDR2 from the germline V gene are KGHSH and LQKENI. V was pared by 2 bases and J by 12 bases, with 6 bases of the junction left unmatched. The CDR3 spans 13 residues. The CDR3 spells CASSPSIGTRQFF. The CDR3 nucleotides read TGTGCCAGCTCACCATCAATAGGGACTAGGCAGTTCTTC.

The chain is built from TRBV19 and TRBJ2-7; 12 bases align to TRBD2. CDR3 size: 14 residues. CDR1 and CDR2 from the germline V gene are LNHDA and SQIVND (reference sequence). V trimming: 4 bases; J trimming: 5 bases; junction bases outside the gene matches: 3. CDR3 bases: TGTGCCAGTAGTAGAGGACTAGCGGGGAACGAGCAGTACTTC. It specifies CASSRGLAGNEQYF.

The chain links TRBV19 to TRBJ2-7; 7 bases map to TRBD1. Germline V CDR1 and CDR2: LNHDA, SQIVND (reference sequence). The junction had 4 bases not matched to a gene; V was cut back by 5 bases and J by 0 bases. CDR3 size: 14 residues. CDR3 sequence reads: CASSVGTASYEQYF. In DNA form, the CDR3 reads TGTGCCAGTAGTGTCGGGACAGCCTCCTACGAGCAGTACTTC.

In this sample, this clone turned up once. J is TRBJ2-2 and V is TRBV7-2; 9 nucleotides align to TRBD2. Germline CDR1 and CDR2: SGHTA and FQGNSA. The V segment lost 5 bases and the J segment 5 bases; nucleotides outside the gene matches: 3. The CDR3 has 14 amino acids. CDR3 loop: CASSNSGSTGELFF. The CDR3 DNA reads TGTGCCAGCAGCAATAGCGGGAGTACCGGGGAGCTGTTTTTT.

The gene calls are TRBV19 and TRBJ2-7; 9 nucleotides match TRBD2. There are 19 residues in the CDR3. The junction had 21 bases not matched to a gene; V was cut back by 6 bases and J by 3 bases. Looked up from germline, CDR1 is LNHDA and CDR2 is SQIVND (reference sequence). CDR3 nucleotides: TGTGCCAGTAGCCGCGGGAGGGGGTTGTTGTACCGAGATAACTACGAGCAGTACTTC. Its protein is CASSRGRGLLYRDNYEQYF.